Listed here are 29 T cell receptor beta chains from one sample, sequenced in a study of blood T cell repertoires in COVID-19. The repertoire was sequenced with immunoSEQ multiplex PCR; TCRdb's copy has only in-frame clones and lacks some. The sample shows 150,000 or so clones, over 75% of them seen only once. The sequencing input was peripheral blood. The source of these receptors is a man aged 55 to 70 with active or convalescent COVID-19.

The rearrangement links TRBV18 to TRBJ1-1; unclear D gene. With 4 bases removed from V and 5 bases from J, the gap between germline ends came to 8 bases. In germline, CDR1 is KGHSH, CDR2 LQKENI. This CDR3 contains 12 residues. CDR3 residues: CASSRGRTEAFF. The DNA for the CDR3 is TGTGCCAGCTCACGAGGAAGGACTGAAGCTTTCTTT.

V and J are TRBV13 and TRBJ1-2; 7 nucleotides line up with TRBD1. Germline values: CDR1 PRHDT, CDR2 FYEKMQ (reference sequence). V dropped 5 bases and J dropped 0; count of bases not matched to a gene: 6. This CDR3 has 15 residues. The CDR3: CASSTRTGTNYGYTF. CDR3 DNA sequence: TGTGCCAGCAGCACCCGGACAGGAACTAACTATGGCTACACCTTC.

V usage is TRBV19 and J usage is TRBJ2-5; 7 nucleotides agree with TRBD2. The V segment lost 6 bases and the J segment 2 bases; nucleotides outside the gene matches: 12. Germline CDR1 reads LNHDA; CDR2 reads SQIVND (reference sequence). This CDR3 spans 16 amino acids. CDR3 nucleotide sequence: TGTGCCAGTAGCCAAGAAAGGGAGGGTTGGCAAGAGACCCAGTACTTC. Encoded protein: CASSQEREGWQETQYF.

The chain recombines TRBV10-3 with TRBJ1-4, with TRBD1 matching over 7 bases. Trimming cost V 10 bases and J 6 bases; bases outside gene matches: 8. This CDR3 comprises 13 residues. Germline lookup yields CDR1 ENHRY and CDR2 SYGVKD. The CDR3 protein is CASSPGGDEKLFF. CDR3 nucleotide sequence: TGTGCCAGCTCGCCAGGGGGAGATGAAAAACTGTTTTTT.

This clone was detected only a few times. The rearrangement uses TRBV5-6 and TRBJ1-6, with D unresolved. Germline V gene data show CDR1 as SGHDT and CDR2 as YYEEEE. This CDR3 comprises 15 residues. The V end lost 0 bases, the J end lost 6 bases, and 10 bases lay between the germline ends. CDR3 sequence: CASSLARQPNSPLHF. CDR3 DNA: TGTGCCAGCAGCTTGGCTAGGCAGCCTAATTCACCCCTCCACTTT.

The CDR3 sequence: CSVEGIGGRANNEQFF. For the CDR3, the DNA is TGCAGCGTTGAAGGTATAGGCGGGAGGGCCAACAATGAGCAGTTCTTC. This chain connects TRBV29-1 to TRBJ2-1; 9 nucleotides align to TRBD2. Germline V gives CDR1 SQVTM, CDR2 ANQGSEA. The trim removed 1 base at V and 5 bases at J, leaving 9 bases unmatched. This CDR3 has 16 amino acids.

The chain carries TRBV2 and TRBJ2-2; D unclear. The CDR3 covers 15 residues. Germline CDR1 SNHLY, CDR2 FYNNEI. V lost 6 bases, J lost 4 bases, and 15 bases lay in between. This CDR3 reads CASRTEASSTGELFF. DNA of the CDR3: TGTGCCAGCAGGACTGAGGCGAGTTCCACCGGGGAGCTGTTTTTT.

V and J are TRBV12-3 or TRBV12-4 and TRBJ1-5; D may be TRBD1 (5 bases). Deletions cut 6 bases from V and 7 bases from J, with 13 bases between. The CDR3 runs to 13 residues. The CDR3 region is CASRGGESQPQHF. CDR3 nucleotides: TGTGCCAGCAGGGGGGGGGAATCCCAGCCCCAGCATTTT.

V is TRBV5-4 and J is TRBJ2-6; D uncertain. Germline CDR1 reads SGHNT; CDR2 reads YYREEE (reference sequence). This CDR3 contains 13 residues. The germline V and J ends were trimmed by 10 bases and 4 bases, with 12 bases remaining between them. As DNA, the CDR3 is TGTGCCCAGTTCGCTGCCGGGGCCAACGTCCTGACTTTC. Translated: CAQFAAGANVLTF. Full variable domain (missing parts from reference TRBV5-4 and TRBJ2-6): ETGVTQSPTHLIKTRGQQVTLRCSSQSGHNTVSWYQQALGQGPQFIFQYYREEENGRGNFPPRFSGLQFPNYSSELNVNALELDDSALYLCAQFAAGANVLTFGAGSRLTVL.

Here the CDR3 DNA reads TGTGCCAGCCGGCGGGAGCCCTCCGTCGGGGAGCTGTTTTTT. Residues: CASRREPSVGELFF. The J gene is TRBJ2-2, the V gene TRBV27, with 7 bases lining up with TRBD2. Germline CDR1 MNHEY, CDR2 SMNVEV (reference sequence). The CDR3 covers 14 residues. After removal of 8 bases from V and 7 bases from J, the junction contained 10 bases not matched to a gene.

The rearrangement uses TRBV10-1 and TRBJ2-5; no clear D gene. This CDR3 contains 12 residues. Germline-derived CDR1 and CDR2 are WNHNN and SYGVQD (reference sequence). The CDR3 here is CAPLSLLETQYF. The CDR3 DNA reads as TGCGCGCCATTGTCGCTATTGGAGACCCAGTACTTC.

The V and J genes are TRBV7-3 and TRBJ2-3; 8 bases fit TRBD2. CDR3 size: 14 residues. Trimming took 11 bases from V and 5 from J; bases not matched to a gene: 12. Germline CDR1 reads SGHTA; CDR2 reads FQGTGA. The CDR3 sequence: CASAASGPLDTQYF. For the CDR3, the DNA is TGTGCCTCAGCCGCTAGCGGGCCTTTAGATACGCAGTATTTT.

The chain links TRBV19 to TRBJ2-2; D is perhaps TRBD1 (5 bases). Per the germline V gene, CDR1 is LNHDA and CDR2 is SQIVND (reference sequence). This CDR3 has 18 residues. V lost 5 bases, J lost 0 bases, and 19 bases lay in between. This CDR3 is CASSPPITGVPNTGELFF. The CDR3 bases are TGTGCCAGTAGTCCCCCTATTACAGGAGTACCGAACACCGGGGAGCTGTTTTTT.

V gene TRBV4-2 combines with J gene TRBJ1-5, with 8 bases identical to TRBD1. Germline assignment: CDR1 LGHNA and CDR2 YNFKEQ. This CDR3 is built from 19 residues. Trimming removed 3 bases from V and 2 bases from J; junction bases left unmatched: 15. CDR3 DNA: TGTGCCAGCAGCCAGATAGGGACAGGTGGCATTAGGGGCAATCAGCCCCAGCATTTT. It encodes CASSQIGTGGIRGNQPQHF.

This sequence joins TRBV24-1 and TRBJ1-2; D gene ambiguous. This CDR3 is 14 amino acids long. Germline V gene sequence: CDR1 KGHDR, CDR2 SFDVKD. The ends were cut back, 3 bases at V and 3 bases at J, with 10 bases in the middle. CDR3 sequence: CATSDETRDYGYTF. In DNA, the CDR3 is TGTGCCACCAGTGATGAGACTCGCGACTATGGCTACACCTTC.

The chain is built from TRBV29-1 and TRBJ1-2; D not resolved. The CDR3 has 11 amino acids. CDR1 and CDR2 from the germline V gene are SQVTM and ANQGSEA. Trimming removed 0 bases at V and 8 bases at J, with 7 bases between. Here the CDR3 reads CSVEDARGYTF. The CDR3 DNA is TGCAGCGTTGAAGATGCCAGGGGCTACACCTTC. The variable domain in full, completed from reference TRBV29-1 and TRBJ1-2, reads SAVISQKPSRDICQRGTSLTIQCQVDSQVTMMFWYRQQPGQSLTLIATANQGSEATYESGFVIDKFPISRPNLTFSTLTVSNMSPEDSSIYLCSVEDARGYTFGSGTRLTVV.

This sequence joins TRBV11-2 and TRBJ2-4, with D possibly being TRBD2 (6 bases). The CDR3 loop spans 17 amino acids. The germline gives CDR1 SGHAT, CDR2 FQNNGV. Trimming pared 4 bases from V and 6 bases from J, leaving 22 bases between. CDR3 sequence: CASSSTMRGAVRNIQYF. CDR3 nucleotide sequence: TGTGCCAGCAGCTCGACGATGCGGGGCGCGGTGAGAAACATTCAGTACTTC.

The chain links TRBV7-2 to TRBJ1-5, with D maybe TRBD1 (5 bases). Germline CDR1 reads SGHTA; CDR2 reads FQGNSA. This CDR3 has 15 residues. The V and J ends lost 5 bases and 2 bases respectively, with 13 bases between them. The CDR3 sequence is CASSPRKGGNQPQHF. The CDR3 coding sequence is TGTGCCAGCAGCCCCAGGAAAGGGGGCAATCAGCCCCAGCATTTT.

This clone was seen a few times. The chain is built from TRBV19 and TRBJ1-1, with no clear D. The CDR3 has 12 residues. Germline V gene lookup returns CDR1 LNHDA and CDR2 SQIVND (reference sequence). Deletions cut 10 bases from V and 5 bases from J, with 14 bases between. This CDR3 reads CATPWASTEAFF. Here the CDR3 DNA reads TGTGCCACCCCCTGGGCCTCAACTGAAGCTTTCTTT.

The CDR3 loop is CATSDLRQRRDTQYF. For the CDR3, the DNA is TGTGCCACCAGTGATTTGCGCCAGCGGCGAGATACGCAGTATTTT. The chain is built from TRBV24-1 and TRBJ2-3, with a tentative D call TRBD2 (5 bases). The CDR3 is 15 residues long. Germline lookup yields CDR1 KGHDR and CDR2 SFDVKD. V lost 0 bases and J 5 bases, leaving 11 bases between the germline ends.

The rearrangement uses TRBV11-3 and TRBJ2-1; D might be TRBD1 (6 bases). V shed 1 base and J shed 4 bases, with 11 bases lying between them. Looked up from germline, CDR1 is SGHNT and CDR2 is YENEEA. The CDR3 contains 15 residues. CDR3 loop: CASSLVGTPYNEQFF. For the CDR3, the DNA is TGTGCCAGCAGCTTAGTCGGGACACCGTACAATGAGCAGTTCTTC.

The chain uses TRBV20-1 and TRBJ1-3; D remains ambiguous. The CDR3 spans 14 residues. The germline gives CDR1 DFQATT, CDR2 SNEGSKA (reference sequence). Trimming pared 3 bases from V and 0 bases from J, leaving 9 bases between. Here the CDR3 reads CSASGSPSGNTIYF. The CDR3 nucleotides are TGCAGTGCTAGTGGCAGTCCCTCTGGAAACACCATATATTTT.

The gene calls are TRBV28 and TRBJ1-2; the match to TRBD1 covers 7 bases. Germline V gives CDR1 MDHEN, CDR2 SYDVKM. The CDR3 has 14 residues. Trimming removed 7 bases from V and 1 base from J; junction bases left unmatched: 6. The DNA for the CDR3 is TGTGCCAGCAAGGGGGCAGCAGATAACTATGGCTACACCTTC. This gives the protein CASKGAADNYGYTF.

The genes are TRBV24-1 and TRBJ2-7; 7 bases agree with TRBD1. Germline CDR1 reads KGHDR; CDR2 reads SFDVKD. The CDR3 consists of 15 residues. Losses at the gene ends were 4 bases for V and 3 bases for J; bases not matched to a gene: 8. The CDR3, as DNA: TGTGCCACCAGTGACTCCGGGACAGCTTACTACGAGCAGTACTTC. Translating gives CATSDSGTAYYEQYF.

The rearrangement joins TRBV7-8 to TRBJ1-3; TRBD1 matches 7 bases. CDR1 SGHVS and CDR2 FQNEAQ come from the germline V gene. Trimming at V came to 5 bases and at J to 0 bases, leaving 7 bases not matched to a gene. CDR3 size: 16 residues. CDR3 bases: TGTGCCAGCAGCGTGAATTGGGACAGCTCTGGAAACACCATATATTTT. This translates into CASSVNWDSSGNTIYF.

This chain uses TRBV19 with TRBJ2-1; TRBD2 aligns across 10 bases. J lost 8 bases, V lost 5 bases, and 12 bases had no gene match. The CDR3 is 16 amino acids. Germline loops: CDR1 LNHDA, CDR2 SQIVND (reference sequence). Here the CDR3 DNA reads TGTGCCAGTAGTGCCCGGCCTAGCGGGAGTTCGGATGAGCAGTTCTTC. Its translation: CASSARPSGSSDEQFF. The complete variable domain, with remaining parts taken from reference TRBV19 and TRBJ2-1, reads DGGITQSPKYLFRKEGQNVTLSCEQNLNHDAMYWYRQDPGQGLRLIYYSQIVNDFQKGDIAEGYSVSREKKESFPLTVTSAQKNPTAFYLCASSARPSGSSDEQFFGPGTRLTVL.

There are many counts of this clone. The chain couples TRBV19 to TRBJ2-6; the D is unclear. Germline CDR1 is LNHDA and CDR2 is SQIVND (reference sequence). This CDR3 region has 15 residues. V shed 5 bases and J shed 2 bases, with 10 bases lying between them. The CDR3 bases are TGTGCCAGTAGTGGGCAAGATACTGGGGCCAACGTCCTGACTTTC. Translated: CASSGQDTGANVLTF.

The V gene is TRBV5-6, the J gene TRBJ2-2; TRBD2 agrees at 10 bases. This CDR3 comprises 16 residues. Germline V gives CDR1 SGHDT, CDR2 YYEEEE. Unmatched junction bases numbered 5, after V lost 4 bases and J lost 2 bases. Here the CDR3 reads CASSLILAGNTGELFF. In nucleotides, the CDR3 is TGTGCCAGCAGCCTGATACTAGCGGGAAACACCGGGGAGCTGTTTTTT.

This clone was counted a single time. This sequence joins TRBV4-3 and TRBJ2-1; D remains ambiguous. V shed 5 bases and J shed 0 bases, with 14 bases lying between them. CDR3 size: 16 residues. Germline V gene lookup returns CDR1 LGHNA and CDR2 YSLEER. CDR3 amino acids: CASSLTRLSSYNEQFF. The CDR3 nucleotides read TGCGCCAGCAGCTTAACCAGGCTGAGCTCCTACAATGAGCAGTTCTTC.